This paragraph reports one TCR beta chain. This sample is part of a study of blood T cell repertoires in COVID-19. Trimming took off 7 bases at V and 4 bases at J, with 6 bases between the two ends. In germline, CDR1 is SNHLY, CDR2 FYNNEI. The CDR3 totals 11 residues. Generated by immunoSEQ multiplex PCR, the TCRdb table keeps only in-frame clones and is missing some. The table records some 80,000 clones, 80% to 85% of them present only once. The rearrangement joins TRBV2 to TRBJ2-3; no firm D call. What was sequenced was peripheral blood. The receptor's source is a man aged 45-60 years with acute or convalescent COVID-19. CDR3 loop: CASMRADTQYF. CDR3 bases: TGTGCCAGCATGCGCGCAGATACGCAGTATTTT. The full variable domain, rest sourced from reference TRBV2 and TRBJ2-3, is EPEVTQTPSHQVTQMGQEVILRCVPISNHLYFYWYRQILGQKVEFLVSFYNNEISEKSEIFDDQFSVERPDGSNFTLKIRSTKLEDSAMYFCASMRADTQYFGPGTRLTVL.